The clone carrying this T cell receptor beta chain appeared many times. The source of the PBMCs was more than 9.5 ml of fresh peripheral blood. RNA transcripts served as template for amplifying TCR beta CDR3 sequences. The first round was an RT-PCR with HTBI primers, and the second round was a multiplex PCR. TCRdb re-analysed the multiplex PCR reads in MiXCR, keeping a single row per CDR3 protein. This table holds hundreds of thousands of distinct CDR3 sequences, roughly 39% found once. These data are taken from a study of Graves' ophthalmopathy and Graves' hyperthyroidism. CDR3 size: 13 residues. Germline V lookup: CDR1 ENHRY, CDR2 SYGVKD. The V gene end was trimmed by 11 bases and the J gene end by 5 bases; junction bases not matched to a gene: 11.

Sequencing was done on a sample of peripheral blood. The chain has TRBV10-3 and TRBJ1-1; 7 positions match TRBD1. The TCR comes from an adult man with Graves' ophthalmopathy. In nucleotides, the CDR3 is TGTGCCTCCACAGGGGATCAGAGGACTGAAGCTTTCTTT. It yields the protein CASTGDQRTEAFF.